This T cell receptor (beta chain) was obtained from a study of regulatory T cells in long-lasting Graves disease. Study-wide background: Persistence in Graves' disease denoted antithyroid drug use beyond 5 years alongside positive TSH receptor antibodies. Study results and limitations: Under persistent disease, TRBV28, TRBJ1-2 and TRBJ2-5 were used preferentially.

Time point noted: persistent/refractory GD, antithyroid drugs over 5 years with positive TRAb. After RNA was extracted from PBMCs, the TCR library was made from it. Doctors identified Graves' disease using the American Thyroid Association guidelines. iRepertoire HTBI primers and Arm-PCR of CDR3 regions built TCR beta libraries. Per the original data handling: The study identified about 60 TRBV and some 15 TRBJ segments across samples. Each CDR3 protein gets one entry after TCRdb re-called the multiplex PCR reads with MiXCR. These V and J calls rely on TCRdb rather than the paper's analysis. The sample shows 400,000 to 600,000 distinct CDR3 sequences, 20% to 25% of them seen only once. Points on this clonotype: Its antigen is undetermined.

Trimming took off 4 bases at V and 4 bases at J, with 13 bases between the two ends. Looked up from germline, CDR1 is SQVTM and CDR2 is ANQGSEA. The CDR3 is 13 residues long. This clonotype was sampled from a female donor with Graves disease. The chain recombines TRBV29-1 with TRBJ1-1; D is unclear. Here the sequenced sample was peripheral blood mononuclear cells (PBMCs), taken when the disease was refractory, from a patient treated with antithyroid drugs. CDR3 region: CSVVGSLSTEAFF. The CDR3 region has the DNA TGCAGCGTTGTCGGGAGCTTGAGCACTGAAGCTTTCTTT.